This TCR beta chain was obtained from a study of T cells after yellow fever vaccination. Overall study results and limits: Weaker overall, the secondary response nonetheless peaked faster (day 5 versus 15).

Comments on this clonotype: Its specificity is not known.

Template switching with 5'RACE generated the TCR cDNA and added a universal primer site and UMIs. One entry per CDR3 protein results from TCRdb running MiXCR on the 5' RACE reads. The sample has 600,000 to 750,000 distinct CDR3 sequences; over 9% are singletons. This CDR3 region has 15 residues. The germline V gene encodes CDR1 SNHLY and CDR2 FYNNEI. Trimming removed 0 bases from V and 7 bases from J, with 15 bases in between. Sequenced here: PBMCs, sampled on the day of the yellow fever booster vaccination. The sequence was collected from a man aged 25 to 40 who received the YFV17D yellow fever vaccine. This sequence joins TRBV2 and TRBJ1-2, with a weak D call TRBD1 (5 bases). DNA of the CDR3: TGTGCCAGCAGTGAAGCGCCCCGGGGGATGGGTGGCTACACCTTC. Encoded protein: CASSEAPRGMGGYTF.